A single sample gave rise to the 31 T cell receptor beta chains below, sequenced in a study of shared T cell receptors in the human thymus. Libraries were prepared by immunoSEQ multiplex PCR; TCRdb keeps only in-frame clonotypes and omits some of them. Among about 710,000 clones listed, around 87% were seen once. This sample also belongs to another study, concerning human thymus T cells.

The specimen sequenced was thymocytes. The receptor source for this set is a boy in the first two years of life with a congenital heart defect.

The V gene is TRBV6-1, the J gene TRBJ1-4; 11 nucleotides match TRBD1. J was trimmed by 8 bases and V by 6 bases; bases with no gene match: 5. From germline, CDR1 is MNHNS and CDR2 SASEGT. The CDR3 is 14 residues long. The CDR3 bases are TGTGCCAGCAGGGACAGGGGGCTAATGGAAAAACTGTTTTTT. This gives the protein CASRDRGLMEKLFF.

V usage is TRBV5-5 and J usage is TRBJ1-2; 7 nucleotides match TRBD1. Germline loops: CDR1 SGHKS, CDR2 YYEKEE (reference sequence). After removal of 2 bases from V and 8 bases from J, the junction contained 6 bases not matched to a gene. This CDR3 contains 13 residues. Here the CDR3 DNA reads TGTGCCAGCAGCTTAACAGGGGATCGCGGCTACACCTTC. It encodes CASSLTGDRGYTF. The whole variable domain, filled in from reference TRBV5-5 and TRBJ1-2, reads DAGVTQSPTHLIKTRGQQVTLRCSPISGHKSVSWYQQVLGQGPQFIFQYYEKEERGRGNFPDRFSARQFPNYSSELNVNALLLGDSALYLCASSLTGDRGYTFGSGTRLTVV.

Only one count was recorded for this clone. The chain links TRBV28 to TRBJ1-1, with 7 nucleotides matching TRBD1. CDR1 and CDR2 (germline): MDHEN, SYDVKM. This CDR3 contains 15 residues. The trim removed 3 bases at V and 2 bases at J, leaving 6 bases unmatched. The CDR3 region has the DNA TGTGCCAGCAGTTTGAGCTCAGGGGGAAACACTGAAGCTTTCTTT. This codes for CASSLSSGGNTEAFF.

The rearrangement joins TRBV5-6 to TRBJ2-1, with 8 bases identical to TRBD2. This CDR3 is built from 16 residues. The ends lost 4 bases at V and 8 bases at J; junction bases unmatched: 14. From germline, CDR1 is SGHDT and CDR2 YYEEEE. DNA of the CDR3: TGTGCCAGCAGCGGCCTTTCGGGGGGGCGAATTGATGAGCAGTTCTTC. Translation gives CASSGLSGGRIDEQFF.

The rearrangement joins TRBV28 to TRBJ1-2; perhaps TRBD1 as D (5 bases). The germline gives CDR1 MDHEN, CDR2 SYDVKM. CDR3 length: 15 amino acids. Trimming removed 7 bases at V and 3 bases at J, with 18 bases between. In DNA, the CDR3 is TGTGCCAGCATCCCGTCTTCAGGGATTCACTATGGCTACACCTTC. Translation: CASIPSSGIHYGYTF.

This chain connects TRBV28 to TRBJ2-7; 7 bases are shared with TRBD1. The V gene end was trimmed by 2 bases and the J gene end by 5 bases; junction bases not matched to a gene: 9. Germline lookup yields CDR1 MDHEN and CDR2 SYDVKM. This CDR3 has 15 amino acids. The CDR3, as DNA: TGTGCCAGCAGTTTAAAGACAGGGCGGCCCAACGAGCAGTACTTC. The encoded protein is CASSLKTGRPNEQYF. Full variable domain (outside the CDR3, taken from reference TRBV28 and TRBJ2-7): DVKVTQSSRYLVKRTGEKVFLECVQDMDHENMFWYRQDPGLGLRLIYFSYDVKMKEKGDIPEGYSVSREKKERFSLILESASTNQTSMYLCASSLKTGRPNEQYFGPGTRLTVT.

This clone was counted once. The genes are TRBV7-2 and TRBJ2-7; 10 bases map to TRBD2. V lost 3 bases to trimming and J lost 4 bases; unmatched junction nucleotides: 12. The CDR3 sequence is 17 residues long. Germline CDR1 and CDR2: SGHTA and FQGNSA. DNA of the CDR3: TGTGCCAGCAGCTTCGGACTAGCGGCAACAATACAGTACGAGCAGTACTTC. This sequence encodes CASSFGLAATIQYEQYF.

V usage is TRBV6-4 and J usage is TRBJ1-5; D is unresolved. Germline assignment: CDR1 MRHNA and CDR2 SNTAGT. The CDR3 has 13 amino acids. V lost 10 bases and J lost 3, with 13 bases in between. Here the CDR3 DNA reads TGTGCCAACGCCAGGCTTTTCAATCAGCCCCAGCATTTT. This encodes CANARLFNQPQHF.

This chain connects TRBV5-4 to TRBJ1-2, with D possibly being TRBD1 (6 bases). The CDR3 spans 18 residues. Trimming cost V 3 bases and J 4 bases, with 25 bases left between them. Germline V CDR1 and CDR2: SGHNT, YYREEE (reference sequence). The chain's CDR3 is CASSSIEKRTEGRYGYTF. DNA of the CDR3: TGTGCCAGCAGCTCGATCGAAAAAAGGACAGAAGGACGCTATGGCTACACCTTC.

J is TRBJ2-7 and V is TRBV7-9, with 10 bases aligning to TRBD1. J lost 7 bases, V lost 5 bases, and 5 bases had no gene match. From germline, CDR1 is SEHNR and CDR2 FQNEAQ (reference sequence). The CDR3 consists of 13 residues. The CDR3: CASSRQGAGEQYF. The CDR3 coding sequence is TGTGCCAGCAGCAGACAGGGGGCGGGGGAGCAGTACTTC. Looking up the rest from reference TRBV7-9 and TRBJ2-7 gives the full variable domain: DTGVSQNPRHKITKRGQNVTFRCDPISEHNRLYWYRQTLGQGPEFLTYFQNEAQLEKSRLLSDRFSAERPKGSFSTLEIQRTEQGDSAMYLCASSRQGAGEQYFGPGTRLTVT.

This clone was seen only once. The chain couples TRBV28 to TRBJ1-2; 8 positions match TRBD1. The V gene's germline CDR1 is MDHEN and CDR2 SYDVKM. Losses at the gene ends were 5 bases for V and 6 bases for J; bases not matched to a gene: 5. The CDR3 runs to 13 residues. CDR3: CASSAGGIDGYTF. DNA for the CDR3: TGTGCCAGCAGTGCAGGGGGCATCGATGGCTACACCTTC.

V and J are TRBV9 and TRBJ2-7; D perhaps matches TRBD1 (6 bases). V was pared by 2 bases and J by 0 bases, with 15 bases between. Germline CDR1 reads SGDLS; CDR2 reads YYNGEE. CDR3 size: 16 residues. CDR3 nucleotide sequence: TGTGCCAGCAGCGTGGCCGGGACACTGGACTCCTACGAGCAGTACTTC. Its translation: CASSVAGTLDSYEQYF.

This clone was found a few times. This chain joins TRBV18 and TRBJ2-5; D may be TRBD1 (6 bases). CDR1 and CDR2 (germline): KGHSH, LQKENI. V gave up 6 bases and J gave up 1 base, with 12 bases separating them. This CDR3 is built from 14 residues. CDR3 DNA sequence: TGTGCCAGCTCCCACAGGGCGCCCCAAGAGACCCAGTACTTC. Translating gives CASSHRAPQETQYF.

The chain has TRBV10-3 and TRBJ1-1; D might be TRBD1 (5 bases). From germline, CDR1 is ENHRY and CDR2 SYGVKD. The CDR3 sequence is 15 residues long. Trimming stripped 2 bases from V and 1 base from J, with 11 bases between. The CDR3 sequence is CAISEGAWGNTEAFF. CDR3 nucleotide sequence: TGTGCCATCAGTGAGGGGGCCTGGGGGAACACTGAAGCTTTCTTT.

The gene calls are TRBV7-8 and TRBJ2-1, with 7 bases that match TRBD1. V shed 7 bases, J shed 5 bases, and the junction held 5 bases outside the gene matches. The CDR3 is 13 amino acids. Per the germline V gene, CDR1 is SGHVS and CDR2 is FQNEAQ. CDR3 sequence reads: CASKGQLHNEQFF. For the CDR3, the DNA is TGTGCCAGCAAGGGACAGCTCCACAATGAGCAGTTCTTC.

This clone was counted between two and nine times. This chain connects TRBV27 to TRBJ2-3; D not certain. V was cut by 5 bases and J by 0 bases, with 6 bases left in between. Per germline, CDR1 MNHEY and CDR2 SMNVEV (reference sequence). This CDR3 contains 13 residues. The chain's CDR3 is CASSPLSTDTQYF. In nucleotides, the CDR3 is TGTGCCAGCAGTCCCCTAAGCACAGATACGCAGTATTTT.

This clone was seen once. V and J are TRBV5-6 and TRBJ2-3; 7 bases match TRBD2. J lost 0 bases, V lost 1 base, and 8 bases had no gene match. The germline gives CDR1 SGHDT, CDR2 YYEEEE. CDR3 length: 17 residues. CDR3 sequence reads: CASSLRTRFTSTDTQYF. CDR3 in DNA: TGTGCCAGCAGCTTGCGGACTAGATTTACTAGCACAGATACGCAGTATTTT.

The gene calls are TRBV10-3 and TRBJ2-7; TRBD2 matches 11 bases. Unmatched junction bases numbered 11, after V lost 10 bases and J lost 0 bases. This CDR3 is 16 amino acids long. CDR1 is ENHRY and CDR2 is SYGVKD in the germline V gene. CDR3 in DNA: TGTGCCACCAGCCACGGGCTAGCGGGAGGCTCCTACGAGCAGTACTTC. Protein: CATSHGLAGGSYEQYF.

Only one count was recorded for this clone. The chain is built from TRBV5-1 and TRBJ1-2; 8 bases match TRBD1. The junction had 3 bases not matched to a gene; V was cut back by 0 bases and J by 5 bases. The CDR3 totals 14 residues. Germline V CDR1 and CDR2: SGHRS, YFSETQ. This chain's CDR3 is CASSLAQGGYGYTF. In DNA form, the CDR3 reads TGCGCCAGCAGCTTGGCACAGGGGGGGTATGGCTACACCTTC.

This sequence joins TRBV19 and TRBJ1-4, with 9 bases aligning to TRBD1. This CDR3 region has 16 residues. Germline V CDR1 and CDR2: LNHDA, SQIVND (reference sequence). After removal of 7 bases from V and 2 bases from J, the junction contained 8 bases not matched to a gene. CDR3 coding DNA: TGTGCCAGTATCCCGGGACAGGGATCGACTAATGAAAAACTGTTTTTT. As protein: CASIPGQGSTNEKLFF. The full variable domain, rest sourced from reference TRBV19 and TRBJ1-4, is DGGITQSPKYLFRKEGQNVTLSCEQNLNHDAMYWYRQDPGQGLRLIYYSQIVNDFQKGDIAEGYSVSREKKESFPLTVTSAQKNPTAFYLCASIPGQGSTNEKLFFGSGTQLSVL.

CDR3 protein: CASSPRGINTEAFF. CDR3 DNA: TGTGCCAGCAGCCCCAGGGGGATAAACACTGAAGCTTTCTTT. This chain links TRBV27 with TRBJ1-1, with TRBD1 matching over 7 bases. Germline V gene lookup returns CDR1 MNHEY and CDR2 SMNVEV (reference sequence). The trim removed 6 bases at V and 2 bases at J, leaving 6 bases unmatched. The CDR3 extends over 14 amino acids.

The V gene is TRBV5-1, the J gene TRBJ1-4, with D perhaps matching TRBD1 (5 bases). Germline V gives CDR1 SGHRS, CDR2 YFSETQ. V lost 0 bases and J lost 8, with 17 bases in between. The CDR3 runs to 16 residues. This chain's CDR3 is CASSLGSGQRREKLFF. The CDR3 DNA sequence: TGCGCCAGCAGCTTGGGGTCAGGGCAAAGACGGGAAAAACTGTTTTTT.

This clone showed up just once. The chain employs TRBV27 and TRBJ2-4; possible D gene TRBD1, 5 bases. The germline V gene has CDR1 MNHEY and CDR2 SMNVEV (reference sequence). The germline V and J ends were trimmed by 9 bases and 2 bases, with 14 bases remaining between them. The CDR3 spans 14 residues. The CDR3 coding sequence is TGTGCCAGTAAGGCGACAGCAACCAAAAACATTCAGTACTTC. Protein product: CASKATATKNIQYF.

The chain uses TRBV19 and TRBJ2-3; possible D gene TRBD1, 5 bases. The germline V gene encodes CDR1 LNHDA and CDR2 SQIVND (reference sequence). With 1 base removed from V and 1 base from J, the gap between germline ends came to 9 bases. The CDR3 has 15 residues. The CDR3 DNA reads TGTGCCAGTAGTATAGTAGGGGTCGGCACAGATACGCAGTATTTT. Its translation: CASSIVGVGTDTQYF.

This chain uses TRBV19 with TRBJ2-3; D unclear. The V gene's germline CDR1 is LNHDA and CDR2 SQIVND (reference sequence). The germline V and J ends were trimmed by 9 bases and 4 bases, with 8 bases remaining between them. The CDR3 consists of 11 residues. The CDR3, as DNA: TGTGCCAGCGTAGCTGCAGATACGCAGTATTTT. It specifies CASVAADTQYF.

The chain joins TRBV6-1 to TRBJ1-6, with D hard to call. Per the germline V gene, CDR1 is MNHNS and CDR2 is SASEGT. The V end lost 3 bases, the J end lost 6 bases, and 18 bases lay between the germline ends. The CDR3 loop spans 17 amino acids. The DNA of the CDR3 is TGTGCCAGCAGTGACGCCATGTCCAGGACTCTTAATTCACCCCTCCACTTT. It is translated as CASSDAMSRTLNSPLHF.

The chain couples TRBV4-3 to TRBJ1-6, with TRBD1 matching 7 bases. The CDR3 runs 19 residues. Germline CDR1 and CDR2: LGHNA and YSLEER. V shed 0 bases, J shed 6 bases, and the junction held 14 bases outside the gene matches. The CDR3 nucleotides are TGCGCCAGCAGCCAAGAGCCTGGCTTACAGGGGCTGAGTAATTCACCCCTCCACTTT. This sequence encodes CASSQEPGLQGLSNSPLHF.

The rearrangement uses TRBV28 and TRBJ1-2; no clear D gene. This CDR3 is built from 12 residues. Germline V CDR1 and CDR2: MDHEN, SYDVKM. V was shortened by 5 bases and J by 4 bases, with 8 bases between the two germline ends. CDR3 sequence: CASSLETYGYTF. The CDR3 nucleotides are TGTGCCAGCAGTCTGGAGACCTATGGCTACACCTTC.

This clone came up a few times. The chain links TRBV5-4 to TRBJ2-7; a possible D gene is TRBD2 (6 bases). CDR1 SGHNT and CDR2 YYREEE come from the germline V gene (reference sequence). With 4 bases removed from V and 2 bases from J, the gap between germline ends came to 13 bases. The CDR3 runs 14 residues. The DNA of the CDR3 is TGTGCCAGCAGCCCCAACCGCGGGGCCTACGAGCAGTACTTC. Protein sequence: CASSPNRGAYEQYF.

The genes are TRBV6-6 and TRBJ2-7; D uncertain. V lost 6 bases and J 2 bases, leaving 17 bases between the germline ends. Germline V CDR1 and CDR2: MNHNY, SVGAGI (reference sequence). The CDR3 consists of 15 residues. The CDR3 DNA is TGTGCCAGCAGAACCCCGGAGCGTCGACCCTACGAGCAGTACTTC. Amino acid sequence: CASRTPERRPYEQYF.

The J gene is TRBJ2-2, the V gene TRBV7-6; D remains ambiguous. V was clipped by 3 bases and J by 6 bases, with 14 bases between them. The CDR3 is made up of 15 amino acids. Germline V gene lookup returns CDR1 SGHVS and CDR2 FNYEAQ. CDR3 DNA sequence: TGTGCCAGCAGCTTCCGGCAGGCCCCCCCCGGGGAGCTGTTTTTT. It codes for CASSFRQAPPGELFF.